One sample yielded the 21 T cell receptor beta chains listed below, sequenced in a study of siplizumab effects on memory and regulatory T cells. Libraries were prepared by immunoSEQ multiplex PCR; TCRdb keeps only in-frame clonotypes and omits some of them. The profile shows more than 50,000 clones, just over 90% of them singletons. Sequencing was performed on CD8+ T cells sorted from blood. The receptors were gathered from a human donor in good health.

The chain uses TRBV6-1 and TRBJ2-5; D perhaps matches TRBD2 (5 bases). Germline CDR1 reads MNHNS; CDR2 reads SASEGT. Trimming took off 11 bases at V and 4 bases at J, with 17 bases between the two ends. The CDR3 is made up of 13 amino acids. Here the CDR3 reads CALLAGMRETQYF. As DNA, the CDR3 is TGTGCCCTTCTAGCTGGGATGCGAGAGACCCAGTACTTC.

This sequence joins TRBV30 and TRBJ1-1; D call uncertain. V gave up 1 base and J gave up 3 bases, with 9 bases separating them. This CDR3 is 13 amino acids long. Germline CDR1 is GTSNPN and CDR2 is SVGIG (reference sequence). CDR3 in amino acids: CAWSAYRYTEAFF. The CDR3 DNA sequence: TGTGCCTGGAGTGCGTATCGTTACACTGAAGCTTTCTTT.

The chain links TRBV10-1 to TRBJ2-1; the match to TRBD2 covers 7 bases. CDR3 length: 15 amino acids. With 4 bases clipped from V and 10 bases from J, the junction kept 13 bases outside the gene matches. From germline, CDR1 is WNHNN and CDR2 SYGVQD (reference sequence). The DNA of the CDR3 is TGCGCCAGCAGTGCCTCTCTAGCGGCGTTAGGGGAGCAGTTCTTC. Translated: CASSASLAALGEQFF.

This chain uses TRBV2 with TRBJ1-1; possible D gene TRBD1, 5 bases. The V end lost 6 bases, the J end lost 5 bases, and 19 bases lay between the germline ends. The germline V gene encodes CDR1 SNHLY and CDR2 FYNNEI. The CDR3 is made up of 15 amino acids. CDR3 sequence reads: CASRGNKAGTTEAFF. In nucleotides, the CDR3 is TGTGCCAGCAGGGGGAACAAGGCGGGGACGACTGAAGCTTTCTTT. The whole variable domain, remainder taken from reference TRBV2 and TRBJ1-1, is EPEVTQTPSHQVTQMGQEVILRCVPISNHLYFYWYRQILGQKVEFLVSFYNNEISEKSEIFDDQFSVERPDGSNFTLKIRSTKLEDSAMYFCASRGNKAGTTEAFFGQGTRLTVV.

The DNA of the CDR3 is TGTGCCATCAGACTGGGACAGCCGAACACCGGGGAGCTGTTTTTT. Its protein is CAIRLGQPNTGELFF. The chain employs TRBV10-3 and TRBJ2-2, with 7 bases that match TRBD1. There are 15 residues in the CDR3. The trim removed 6 bases at V and 0 bases at J, leaving 4 bases unmatched. The germline V gene encodes CDR1 ENHRY and CDR2 SYGVKD.

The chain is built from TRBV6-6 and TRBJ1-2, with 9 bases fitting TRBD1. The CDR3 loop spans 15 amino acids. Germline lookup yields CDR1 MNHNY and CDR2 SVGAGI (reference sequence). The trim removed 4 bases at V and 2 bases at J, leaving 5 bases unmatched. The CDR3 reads CASSLTGGSNYGYTF. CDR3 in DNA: TGTGCCAGCAGTTTGACAGGGGGATCGAACTATGGCTACACCTTC.

The CDR3 DNA follows: TGTGCCAGCAGCCAGTTGGTTTCTGGGGCCAACGTCCTGACTTTC. It specifies CASSQLVSGANVLTF. The chain links TRBV7-2 to TRBJ2-6; D uncertain. Trimming stripped 5 bases from V and 1 base from J, with 9 bases between. This CDR3 spans 15 amino acids. CDR1 SGHTA and CDR2 FQGNSA come from the germline V gene.

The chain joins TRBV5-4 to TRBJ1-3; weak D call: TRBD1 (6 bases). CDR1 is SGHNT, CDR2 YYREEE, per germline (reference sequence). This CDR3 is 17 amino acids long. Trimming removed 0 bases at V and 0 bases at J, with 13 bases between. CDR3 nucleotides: TGTGCCAGCAGCTTGGGAGAGGGGGTGAGCTCTGGAAACACCATATATTTT. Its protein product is CASSLGEGVSSGNTIYF.

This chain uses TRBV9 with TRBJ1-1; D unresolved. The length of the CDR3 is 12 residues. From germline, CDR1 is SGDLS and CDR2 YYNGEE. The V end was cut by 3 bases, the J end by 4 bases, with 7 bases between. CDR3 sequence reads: CASSGGRTEAFF. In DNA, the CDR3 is TGTGCCAGCAGCGGCGGGCGCACTGAAGCTTTCTTT.

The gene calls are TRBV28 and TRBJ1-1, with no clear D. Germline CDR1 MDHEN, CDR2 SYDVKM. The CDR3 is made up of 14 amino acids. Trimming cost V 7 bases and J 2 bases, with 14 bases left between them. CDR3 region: CASTDVGGNTEAFF. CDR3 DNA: TGTGCCAGCACCGACGTCGGCGGAAACACTGAAGCTTTCTTT.

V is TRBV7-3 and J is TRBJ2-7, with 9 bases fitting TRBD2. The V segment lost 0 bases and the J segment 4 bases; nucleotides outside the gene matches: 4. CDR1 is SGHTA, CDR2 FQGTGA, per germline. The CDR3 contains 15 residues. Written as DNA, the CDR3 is TGTGCCAGCAGCTTAACAGCTAGCGGGATGTACGAGCAGTACTTC. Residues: CASSLTASGMYEQYF.

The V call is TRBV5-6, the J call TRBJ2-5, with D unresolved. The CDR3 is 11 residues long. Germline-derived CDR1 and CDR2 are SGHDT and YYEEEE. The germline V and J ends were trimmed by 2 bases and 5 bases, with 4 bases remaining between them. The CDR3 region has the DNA TGTGCCAGCAGCTTCAGTGAGACCCAGTACTTC. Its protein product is CASSFSETQYF.

As DNA, the CDR3 is TGTGCCAGCAGCACCCTGAGCCGGGACAAAAACATTCAGTACTTC. As protein: CASSTLSRDKNIQYF. V is TRBV7-8 and J is TRBJ2-4; tentative D call: TRBD2 (5 bases). The V end lost 5 bases, the J end lost 3 bases, and 14 bases lay between the germline ends. Germline-derived CDR1 and CDR2 are SGHVS and FQNEAQ. The CDR3 sequence is 15 residues long. The full variable domain, rest sourced from reference TRBV7-8 and TRBJ2-4, is GAGVSQSPRYKVAKRGQDVALRCDPISGHVSLFWYQQALGQGPEFLTYFQNEAQLDKSGLPSDRFFAERPEGSVSTLKIQRTQQEDSAVYLCASSTLSRDKNIQYFGAGTRLSVL.

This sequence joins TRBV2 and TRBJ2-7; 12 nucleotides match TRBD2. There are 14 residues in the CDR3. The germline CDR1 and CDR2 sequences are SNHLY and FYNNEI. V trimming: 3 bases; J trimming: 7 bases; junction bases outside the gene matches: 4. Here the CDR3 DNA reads TGTGCCAGCAGTGAGGTTACTAGCGGGAGGGAGCAGTACTTC. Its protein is CASSEVTSGREQYF. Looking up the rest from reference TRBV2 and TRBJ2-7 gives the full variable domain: EPEVTQTPSHQVTQMGQEVILRCVPISNHLYFYWYRQILGQKVEFLVSFYNNEISEKSEIFDDQFSVERPDGSNFTLKIRSTKLEDSAMYFCASSEVTSGREQYFGPGTRLTVT.

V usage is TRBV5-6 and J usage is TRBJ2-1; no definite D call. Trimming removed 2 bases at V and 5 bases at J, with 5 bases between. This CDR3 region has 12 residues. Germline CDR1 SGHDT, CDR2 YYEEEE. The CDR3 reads CASSFGNNEQFF. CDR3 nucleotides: TGTGCCAGCAGCTTTGGAAACAATGAGCAGTTCTTC.

CDR3 sequence: CASSQAVTYEQYF. The CDR3 DNA reads as TGTGCCAGCAGCCAAGCAGTAACCTACGAGCAGTACTTC. The rearrangement links TRBV5-5 to TRBJ2-7; D is unclear. The CDR3 runs to 13 residues. Trimming stripped 4 bases from V and 2 bases from J, with 10 bases between. Germline V gene lookup returns CDR1 SGHKS and CDR2 YYEKEE (reference sequence).

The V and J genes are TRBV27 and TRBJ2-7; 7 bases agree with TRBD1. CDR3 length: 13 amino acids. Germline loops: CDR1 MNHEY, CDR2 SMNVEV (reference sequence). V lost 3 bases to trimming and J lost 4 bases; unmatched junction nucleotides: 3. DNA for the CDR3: TGTGCCAGCAGTTTTTCGGGACAGTACGAGCAGTACTTC. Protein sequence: CASSFSGQYEQYF.

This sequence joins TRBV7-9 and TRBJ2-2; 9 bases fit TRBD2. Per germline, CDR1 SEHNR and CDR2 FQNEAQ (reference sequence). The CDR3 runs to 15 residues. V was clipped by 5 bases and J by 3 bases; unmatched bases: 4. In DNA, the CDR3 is TGTGCCAGCAGCCCAGTAGCGGGGGACACCGGGGAGCTGTTTTTT. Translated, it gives CASSPVAGDTGELFF.

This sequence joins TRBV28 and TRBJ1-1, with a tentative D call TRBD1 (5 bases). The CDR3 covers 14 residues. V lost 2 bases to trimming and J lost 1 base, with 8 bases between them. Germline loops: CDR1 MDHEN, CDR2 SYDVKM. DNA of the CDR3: TGTGCCAGCAGTTTACCGGGGGGGAACACTGAAGCTTTCTTT. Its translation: CASSLPGGNTEAFF.

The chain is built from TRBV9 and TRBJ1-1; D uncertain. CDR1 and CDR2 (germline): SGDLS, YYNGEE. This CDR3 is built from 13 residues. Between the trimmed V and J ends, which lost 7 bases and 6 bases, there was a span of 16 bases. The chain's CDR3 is CASGVGGGSEAFF. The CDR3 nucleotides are TGTGCCAGCGGGGTTGGAGGCGGGTCTGAAGCTTTCTTT. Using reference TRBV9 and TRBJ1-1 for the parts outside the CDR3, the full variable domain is DSGVTQTPKHLITATGQRVTLRCSPRSGDLSVYWYQQSLDQGLQFLIQYYNGEERAKGNILERFSAQQFPDLHSELNLSSLELGDSALYFCASGVGGGSEAFFGQGTRLTVV.

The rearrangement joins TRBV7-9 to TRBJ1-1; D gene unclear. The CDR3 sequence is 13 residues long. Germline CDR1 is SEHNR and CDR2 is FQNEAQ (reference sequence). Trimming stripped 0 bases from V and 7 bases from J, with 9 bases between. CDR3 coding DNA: TGTGCCAGCAGCTTAGCGCAAGGGATTGAAGCTTTCTTT. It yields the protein CASSLAQGIEAFF.